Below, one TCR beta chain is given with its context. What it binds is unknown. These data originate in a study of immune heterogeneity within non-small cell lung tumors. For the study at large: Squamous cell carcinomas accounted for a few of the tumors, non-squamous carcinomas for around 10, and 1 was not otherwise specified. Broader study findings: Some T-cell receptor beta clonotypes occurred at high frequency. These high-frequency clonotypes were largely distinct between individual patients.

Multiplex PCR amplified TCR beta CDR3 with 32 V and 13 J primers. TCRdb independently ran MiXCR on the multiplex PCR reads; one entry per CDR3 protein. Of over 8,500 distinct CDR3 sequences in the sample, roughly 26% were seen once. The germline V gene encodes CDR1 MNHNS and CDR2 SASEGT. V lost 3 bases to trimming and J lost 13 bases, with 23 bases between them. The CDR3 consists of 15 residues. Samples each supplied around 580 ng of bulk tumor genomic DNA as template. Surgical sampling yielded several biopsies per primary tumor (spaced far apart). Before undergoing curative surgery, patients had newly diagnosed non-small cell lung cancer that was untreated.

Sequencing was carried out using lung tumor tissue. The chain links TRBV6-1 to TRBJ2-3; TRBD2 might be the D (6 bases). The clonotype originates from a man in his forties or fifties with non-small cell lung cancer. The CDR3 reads CASSDDLRDFRREYF. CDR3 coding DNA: TGTGCCAGCAGTGATGATCTGAGGGACTTTCGCAGGGAGTATTTT.